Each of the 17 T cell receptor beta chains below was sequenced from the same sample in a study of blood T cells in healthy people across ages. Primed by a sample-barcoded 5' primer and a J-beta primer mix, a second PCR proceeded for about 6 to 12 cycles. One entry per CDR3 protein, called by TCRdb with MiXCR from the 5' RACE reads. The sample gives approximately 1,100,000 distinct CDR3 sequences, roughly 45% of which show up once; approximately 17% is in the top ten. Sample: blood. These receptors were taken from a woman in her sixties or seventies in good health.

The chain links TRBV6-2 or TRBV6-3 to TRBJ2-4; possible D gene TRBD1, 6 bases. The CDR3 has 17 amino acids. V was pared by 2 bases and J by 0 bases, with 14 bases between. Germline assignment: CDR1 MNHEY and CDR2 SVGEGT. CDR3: CASSYLQGRLAKNIQYF. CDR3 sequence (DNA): TGTGCCAGCAGTTACCTACAGGGCCGGTTAGCCAAAAACATTCAGTACTTC.

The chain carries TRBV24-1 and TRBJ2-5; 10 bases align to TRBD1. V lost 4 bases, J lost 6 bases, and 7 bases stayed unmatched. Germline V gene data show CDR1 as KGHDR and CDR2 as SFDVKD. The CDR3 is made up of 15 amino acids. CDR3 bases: TGTGCCACCAGTGAATCGGGACAGGGGAAGCAGACCCAGTACTTC. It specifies CATSESGQGKQTQYF.

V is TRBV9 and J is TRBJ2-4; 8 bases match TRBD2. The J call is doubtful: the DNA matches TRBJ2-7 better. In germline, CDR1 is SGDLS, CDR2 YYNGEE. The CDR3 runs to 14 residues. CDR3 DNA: TGTGCCAGCAGCGAGGGACTAGAGCTCTACGAGCAGTACTTC. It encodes CASSEGLELYEQYF.

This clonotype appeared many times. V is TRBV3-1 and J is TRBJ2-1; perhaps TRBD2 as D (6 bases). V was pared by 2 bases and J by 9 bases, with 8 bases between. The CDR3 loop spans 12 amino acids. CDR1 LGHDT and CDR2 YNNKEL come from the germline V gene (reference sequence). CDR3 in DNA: TGTGCCAGCAGCCAAATGGGGGGTGAGCAGTTCTTC. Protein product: CASSQMGGEQFF.

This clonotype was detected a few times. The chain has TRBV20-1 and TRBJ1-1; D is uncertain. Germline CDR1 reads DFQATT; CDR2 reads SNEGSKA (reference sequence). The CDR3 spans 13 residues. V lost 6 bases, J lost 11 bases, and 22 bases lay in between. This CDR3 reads CSATSPGVAGAFF. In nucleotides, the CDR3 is TGCAGTGCCACCTCGCCAGGTGTTGCGGGGGCTTTCTTT.

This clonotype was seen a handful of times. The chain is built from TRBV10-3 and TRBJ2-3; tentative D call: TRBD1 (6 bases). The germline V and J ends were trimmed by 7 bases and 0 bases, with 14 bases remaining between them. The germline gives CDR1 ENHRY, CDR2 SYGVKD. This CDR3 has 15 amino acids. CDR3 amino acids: CAINPLQGSTDTQYF. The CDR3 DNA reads TGTGCCATCAACCCTTTACAGGGCAGCACAGATACGCAGTATTTT.

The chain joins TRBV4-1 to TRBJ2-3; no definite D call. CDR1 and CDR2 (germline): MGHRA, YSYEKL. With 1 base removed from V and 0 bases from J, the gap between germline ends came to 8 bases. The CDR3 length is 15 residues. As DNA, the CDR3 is TGCGCCAGCAGCCAAGGAATTACTAGCACAGATACGCAGTATTTT. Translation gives CASSQGITSTDTQYF.

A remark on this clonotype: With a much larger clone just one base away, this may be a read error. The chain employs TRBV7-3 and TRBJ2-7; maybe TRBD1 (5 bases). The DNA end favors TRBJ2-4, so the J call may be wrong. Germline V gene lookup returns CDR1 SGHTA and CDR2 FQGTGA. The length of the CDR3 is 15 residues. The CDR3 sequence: CASSPGPAGSNIQYF. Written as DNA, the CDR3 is TGTGCCAGCAGCCCCGGACCAGCAGGGTCAAACATTCAGTACTTC.

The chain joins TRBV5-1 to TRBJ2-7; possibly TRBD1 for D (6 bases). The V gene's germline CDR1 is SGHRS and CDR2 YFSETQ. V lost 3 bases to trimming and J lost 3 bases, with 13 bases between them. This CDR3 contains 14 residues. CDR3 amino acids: CASSSDGTFYEQYF. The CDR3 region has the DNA TGCGCCAGCAGCTCCGATGGGACATTCTACGAGCAGTACTTC.

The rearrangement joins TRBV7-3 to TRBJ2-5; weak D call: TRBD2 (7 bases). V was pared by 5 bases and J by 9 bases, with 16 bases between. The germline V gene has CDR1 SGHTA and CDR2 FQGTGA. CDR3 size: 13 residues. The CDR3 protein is CASSGGGPGSQYF. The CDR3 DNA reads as TGTGCCAGCAGCGGGGGGGGGCCCGGGTCCCAGTACTTC.

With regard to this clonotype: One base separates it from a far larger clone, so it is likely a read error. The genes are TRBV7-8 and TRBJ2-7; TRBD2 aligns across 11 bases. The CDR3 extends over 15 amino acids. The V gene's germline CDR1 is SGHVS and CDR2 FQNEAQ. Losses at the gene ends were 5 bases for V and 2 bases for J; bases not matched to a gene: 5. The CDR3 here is CASSPRTSGPYEQYF. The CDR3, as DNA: TGTGCCAGCAGCCCCCGGACTAGCGGGCCCTACGAGCAGTACTTC.

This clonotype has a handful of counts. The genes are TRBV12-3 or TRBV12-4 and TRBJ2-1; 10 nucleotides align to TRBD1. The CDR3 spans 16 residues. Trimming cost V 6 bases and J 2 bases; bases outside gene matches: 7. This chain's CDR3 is CASRGAGTGAYNEQFF. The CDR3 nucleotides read TGTGCCAGCAGAGGTGCCGGGACAGGGGCCTACAATGAGCAGTTCTTC.

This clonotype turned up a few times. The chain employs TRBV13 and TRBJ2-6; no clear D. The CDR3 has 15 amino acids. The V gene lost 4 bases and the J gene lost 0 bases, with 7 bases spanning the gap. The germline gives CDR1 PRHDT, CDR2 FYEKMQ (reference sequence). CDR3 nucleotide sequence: TGTGCCAGCAGCTCCGGTCACTCTGGGGCCAACGTCCTGACTTTC. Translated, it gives CASSSGHSGANVLTF.

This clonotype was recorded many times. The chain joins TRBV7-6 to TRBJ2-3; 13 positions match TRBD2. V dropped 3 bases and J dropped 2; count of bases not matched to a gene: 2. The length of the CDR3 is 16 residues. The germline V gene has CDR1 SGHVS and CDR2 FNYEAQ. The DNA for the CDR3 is TGTGCCAGCAGCTTCGGACTAGCGGGAGACACAGATACGCAGTATTTT. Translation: CASSFGLAGDTDTQYF.

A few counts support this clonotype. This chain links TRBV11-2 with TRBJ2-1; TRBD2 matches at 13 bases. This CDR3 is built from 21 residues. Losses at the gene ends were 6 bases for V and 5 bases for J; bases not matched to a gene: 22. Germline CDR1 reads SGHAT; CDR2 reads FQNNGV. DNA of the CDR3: TGTGCCAGCAGACCACCGGGACAGGCTCCCGGGACTAGCGGGATGAACAATGAGCAGTTCTTC. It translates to CASRPPGQAPGTSGMNNEQFF.

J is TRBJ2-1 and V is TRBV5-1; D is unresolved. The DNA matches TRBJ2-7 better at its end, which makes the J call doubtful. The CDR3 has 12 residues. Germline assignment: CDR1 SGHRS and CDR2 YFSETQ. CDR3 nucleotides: TGCGCCAGCAGCCCCGACCCGGGCGAGCAGTACTTC. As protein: CASSPDPGEQYF.

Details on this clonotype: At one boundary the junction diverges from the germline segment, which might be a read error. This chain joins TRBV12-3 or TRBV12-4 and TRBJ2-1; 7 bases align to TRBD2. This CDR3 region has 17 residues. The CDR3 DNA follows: TGTGACAGCAGTTTTCCCATGCGGGAGACCCATCACAATGAGCAGTTCTTC. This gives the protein CDSSFPMRETHHNEQFF.